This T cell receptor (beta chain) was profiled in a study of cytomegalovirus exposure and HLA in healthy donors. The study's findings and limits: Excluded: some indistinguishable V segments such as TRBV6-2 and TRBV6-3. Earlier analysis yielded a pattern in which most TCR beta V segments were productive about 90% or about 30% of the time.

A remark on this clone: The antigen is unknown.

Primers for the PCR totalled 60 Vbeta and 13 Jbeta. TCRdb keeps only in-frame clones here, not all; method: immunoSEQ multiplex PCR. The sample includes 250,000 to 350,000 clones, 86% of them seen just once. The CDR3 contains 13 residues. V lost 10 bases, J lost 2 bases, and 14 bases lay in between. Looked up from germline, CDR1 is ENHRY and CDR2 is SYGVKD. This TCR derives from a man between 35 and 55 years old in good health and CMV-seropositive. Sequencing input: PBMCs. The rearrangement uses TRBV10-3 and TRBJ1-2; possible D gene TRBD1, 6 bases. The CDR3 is CATLTGENYGYTF. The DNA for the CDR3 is TGTGCCACCCTGACAGGAGAGAACTATGGCTACACCTTC.